The rows below give T cell receptor beta chains drawn from one sample of a study of PD-L1 blockade in urothelial cancer. Measured with immunoSEQ multiplex PCR; TCRdb has only the in-frame clones, and not every one. In the table there are 84,000 or so clones, about 85% of which are singletons. The specimen comprised PBMCs, sampled around atezolizumab (anti-PD-L1) treatment. The receptors originated from a man in his 60s with urothelial cancer. Both conserved end residues are part of each CDR3.

J,V,CDR3
TRBJ1-1,TRBV10-2,CASSDQRNTEAFF
TRBJ1-2,TRBV28,CASRGGGNDYGYTF
TRBJ2-7,TRBV4-3,CASSREGRSYEQYF
TRBJ1-4,TRBV5-1,CASSQDGPRGTNEKLFF
TRBJ2-2,TRBV9,CASSVDLQGAYGELFF
TRBJ2-1,TRBV18,CASSPGLAGANEQFF
TRBJ2-2,TRBV2,CASSERGTGNAKNTGELFF
TRBJ1-1,TRBV5-1,CASSLDGRGTEAFF
TRBJ2-7,TRBV7-9,CASSLLTYEQYF
TRBJ1-2,TRBV6-5,CASRLQGATGGYTF
TRBJ1-5,TRBV7-8,CASSLARASNQPQHF
TRBJ1-5,TRBV19,CASRRTVSNQPQHF
TRBJ2-7,TRBV11-1,CASSFGTSGGGLYEQYF
TRBJ2-5,TRBV11-3,CASSWGGLGKQETQYF
TRBJ2-7,TRBV19,CASNNRGYEQYF
TRBJ1-2,TRBV28,CASSLSPTGPSGYGYTF
TRBJ1-3,TRBV12-5,CASGFPDGISGNTIYF
TRBJ2-7,TRBV4-2,CASSQSSSDRSYEQYF
TRBJ2-2,TRBV7-3,CASSFVSGSGTGELFF
TRBJ2-3,TRBV10-3,CATKKTGVSTDTQYF
TRBJ1-2,TRBV19,CASSIAGGALEGGYTF
TRBJ1-2,TRBV10-3,CAISESPPGTDYGYTF
TRBJ2-7,TRBV29-1,CSVAPGENYEQYF
TRBJ1-5,TRBV19,CARRPSGTLYSNQPQHF
TRBJ1-4,TRBV5-1,CASSLDGGGEKLFF
TRBJ1-5,TRBV19,CASSTDRGTSNQPQHF
TRBJ2-3,TRBV9,CASSEGASGGPGYF
TRBJ2-1,TRBV5-1,CASSRLGTSGGQAYNEQFF
TRBJ2-1,TRBV5-1,CASSLAGGTEQFF
TRBJ2-1,TRBV7-3,CASSPSSGRQFF
TRBJ2-5,TRBV13,CASRIRDRGSQETQYF
TRBJ1-6,TRBV7-8,CASSLRAPGQRINSPLHF
TRBJ2-1,TRBV7-8,CASSSSGAGVSYNEQFF
TRBJ2-7,TRBV18,CASSSEAYEQYF
TRBJ1-1,TRBV5-6,CASSPGVSRMNTEAFF
TRBJ2-7,TRBV2,CAGGWGASGPPTYEQYF
TRBJ2-2,TRBV27,CASSLWSGVYDTGELFF
TRBJ2-7,TRBV7-3,CASTTLAGERVEQYF
TRBJ2-7,TRBV27,CASSLSRGDSYEQYF
TRBJ1-1,TRBV2,CASSEEGMNTEAFF
TRBJ2-2,TRBV19,CASSIRQSNTGELFF
TRBJ2-7,TRBV6-5,CASSRGLDNSYEQYF
TRBJ1-2,TRBV27,CASSLSRGDYGYTF
TRBJ2-2,TRBV30,CAWGLAGGTGELFF
TRBJ1-1,TRBV19,CASSTRSGLTEAFF
TRBJ2-7,TRBV2,CASKPGQANSYEQYF
TRBJ1-1,TRBV28,CASKKGTGMWITEAFF
TRBJ1-1,TRBV27,CASSLAGGFEAFF
TRBJ1-1,TRBV28,CASSAPLRAFF
TRBJ2-3,TRBV5-1,CASSPGAGGFTDTQYF
TRBJ1-4,TRBV4-1,CASSDRDSGNEKLFF
TRBJ1-1,TRBV30,CAWSLDPGQGARWNTEAFF
TRBJ2-7,TRBV18,CASSPLLAGSYEQYF
TRBJ1-2,TRBV4-2,CASSQDKEGHYGYTF